The present T cell receptor beta chain was sequenced within a study of blood T cell repertoires in COVID-19. In germline, CDR1 is LNHDA, CDR2 SQIVND (reference sequence). After removal of 4 bases from V and 0 bases from J, the junction contained 3 bases not matched to a gene. The CDR3 runs 16 residues. Method: immunoSEQ multiplex PCR; TCRdb's copy keeps in-frame clones and lacks some. Found here are more than 250,000 clones, approximately 90% of them singletons; the top ten hold about 6.1%. Cohort 3 recovery required two negative PCRs, clearance, or symptom resolution. What was sequenced was PBMCs or T cells enriched from blood (not recorded which). This TCR was recovered from a woman aged 35 to 49 who had recovered from COVID-19. The chain combines TRBV19 with TRBJ2-6, with TRBD1 identical over 7 bases. CDR3 in DNA: TGTGCCAGTAGTACAGGGACAGCCTCTGGGGCCAACGTCCTGACTTTC. This codes for CASSTGTASGANVLTF.